One and the same sample provided the 26 T cell receptor beta chains below, sequenced in a study of OX40 agonist ivuxolimab in advanced cancers. The table came from immunoSEQ multiplex PCR; TCRdb's copy has only in-frame clones and leaves some out. This sample yields some 42,000 clones, of which about 87% are seen a single time; approximately 33% belongs to the top ten. Here the sequenced sample was CD4+ or CD8+ T cells sorted from blood, taken in a trial of the OX40 agonist ivuxolimab. These receptors originate from an adult with an advanced solid tumor such as melanoma, head and neck, liver or kidney cancer.

The rearrangement uses TRBV18 and TRBJ2-1; D might be TRBD1 or TRBD2, each matching 5 bases. Deletions cut 6 bases from V and 7 bases from J, with 16 bases between. The CDR3 is made up of 14 amino acids. The germline V gene has CDR1 KGHSH and CDR2 LQKENI. The CDR3 is CASSPSREGNEQFF. CDR3 bases: TGTGCCAGCTCCCCTAGCAGGGAAGGAAATGAGCAGTTCTTC.

The chain joins TRBV9 to TRBJ1-1; D gene ambiguous. The germline CDR1 and CDR2 sequences are SGDLS and YYNGEE. The CDR3 is made up of 13 amino acids. Deletions cut 0 bases from V and 1 base from J, with 4 bases between. CDR3 residues: CASSVVANTEAFF. DNA for the CDR3: TGTGCCAGCAGCGTAGTGGCGAACACTGAAGCTTTCTTT.

This chain joins TRBV2 and TRBJ2-1, with D unclear. This CDR3 has 13 residues. Germline CDR1 and CDR2: SNHLY and FYNNEI. V was pared by 5 bases and J by 4 bases, with 9 bases between. CDR3 in amino acids: CASSFEKYNEQFF. In DNA form, the CDR3 reads TGTGCCAGCAGTTTCGAGAAGTACAATGAGCAGTTCTTC. Full variable domain (outside the CDR3, taken from reference TRBV2 and TRBJ2-1): EPEVTQTPSHQVTQMGQEVILRCVPISNHLYFYWYRQILGQKVEFLVSFYNNEISEKSEIFDDQFSVERPDGSNFTLKIRSTKLEDSAMYFCASSFEKYNEQFFGPGTRLTVL.

V usage is TRBV11-2 and J usage is TRBJ1-4; 9 bases agree with TRBD1. This CDR3 spans 16 amino acids. Germline trimming cut 4 bases from V and 2 bases from J; bases unmatched to any gene: 5. The germline V gene has CDR1 SGHAT and CDR2 FQNNGV. DNA for the CDR3: TGTGCCAGCAGCTCGGACAGGGGTGAGACTAATGAAAAACTGTTTTTT. This sequence encodes CASSSDRGETNEKLFF.

The rearrangement joins TRBV6-1 to TRBJ1-5; D call uncertain. Germline V CDR1 and CDR2: MNHNS, SASEGT. Trimming cost V 1 base and J 0 bases, with 7 bases left between them. This CDR3 is built from 15 residues. Here the CDR3 reads CASSEEQFSNQPQHF. The CDR3 region has the DNA TGTGCCAGCAGTGAAGAACAGTTTAGCAATCAGCCCCAGCATTTT.

The chain links TRBV10-3 to TRBJ2-2; 7 bases fit TRBD1. The CDR3 is 15 residues long. Germline V gene sequence: CDR1 ENHRY, CDR2 SYGVKD. The J segment lost 2 bases and the V segment lost 5 bases, leaving 5 bases of the junction unmatched. The CDR3 is CAISTTGLNTGELFF. CDR3 DNA: TGTGCCATCAGTACGACAGGGCTTAACACCGGGGAGCTGTTTTTT.

The rearrangement links TRBV2 to TRBJ2-7, with D hard to call. The germline V gene has CDR1 SNHLY and CDR2 FYNNEI. The V gene lost 7 bases and the J gene lost 2 bases, with 6 bases spanning the gap. CDR3 length equals 11 residues. CDR3 residues: CASKETYEQYF. DNA of the CDR3: TGTGCCAGCAAAGAAACCTACGAGCAGTACTTC.

The chain combines TRBV5-1 with TRBJ2-2; the match to TRBD1 covers 8 bases. The CDR3 is made up of 16 amino acids. Per germline, CDR1 SGHRS and CDR2 YFSETQ. Trimming took 5 bases from V and 6 from J; bases not matched to a gene: 12. For the CDR3, the DNA is TGCGCCAGCAGAGGTTATAAGGACAGGGTGGCCGGGGAGCTGTTTTTT. This sequence encodes CASRGYKDRVAGELFF.

The chain joins TRBV5-8 to TRBJ1-5; D unclear. V was trimmed by 7 bases and J by 3 bases, leaving 11 bases between them. The CDR3 has 13 amino acids. CDR1 is SGHTS and CDR2 is YDEGEE in the germline V gene. The CDR3 here is CASGNRDNQPQHF. CDR3 DNA sequence: TGTGCCAGCGGCAACAGAGACAATCAGCCCCAGCATTTT. Full variable domain (remainder filled in from reference TRBV5-8 and TRBJ1-5): EAGVTQSPTHLIKTRGQQATLRCSPISGHTSVYWYQQALGLGLQFLLWYDEGEERNRGNFPPRFSGRQFPNYSSELNVNALELEDSALYLCASGNRDNQPQHFGDGTRLSIL.

The V and J genes are TRBV5-1 and TRBJ1-4; D not certain. CDR3 length: 14 residues. Germline V gene lookup returns CDR1 SGHRS and CDR2 YFSETQ. V was cut by 0 bases and J by 0 bases, with 3 bases left in between. This chain's CDR3 is CASSLDTTNEKLFF. CDR3 nucleotide sequence: TGCGCCAGCAGCTTGGACACAACTAATGAAAAACTGTTTTTT.

The J gene is TRBJ2-1, the V gene TRBV27; D remains ambiguous. Trimming removed 0 bases from V and 6 bases from J, with 9 bases in between. Germline values: CDR1 MNHEY, CDR2 SMNVEV (reference sequence). This CDR3 comprises 14 residues. CDR3 in DNA: TGTGCCAGCAGTTTATCCCCCACGTCCAATGAGCAGTTCTTC. This gives the protein CASSLSPTSNEQFF.

The genes are TRBV11-3 and TRBJ1-4; D is perhaps TRBD1 (6 bases). Per germline, CDR1 SGHNT and CDR2 YENEEA. The CDR3 contains 15 residues. V was trimmed by 8 bases and J by 3 bases, leaving 16 bases between them. The CDR3 bases are TGTGCCAGCCCCGCCCGGGGACAAGCTAATGAAAAACTGTTTTTT. Translating it yields CASPARGQANEKLFF.

This rearrangement joins TRBV9 to TRBJ2-1, with D perhaps matching TRBD1 (5 bases). Germline CDR1 reads SGDLS; CDR2 reads YYNGEE. The CDR3 is made up of 14 amino acids. V shed 1 base and J shed 8 bases, with 13 bases lying between them. In DNA, the CDR3 is TGTGCCAGCAGCGTAAAAGGGGTAGTCTATGAGCAGTTCTTC. Translating gives CASSVKGVVYEQFF.

The chain has TRBV5-1 and TRBJ2-1; 9 bases fit TRBD1. The V gene's germline CDR1 is SGHRS and CDR2 YFSETQ. This CDR3 has 16 residues. V lost 0 bases to trimming and J lost 10 bases; unmatched junction nucleotides: 11. The CDR3 region is CASSLALDRGVGEQFF. CDR3 in DNA: TGCGCCAGCAGCTTGGCTCTGGACAGGGGAGTTGGCGAGCAGTTCTTC.

The chain recombines TRBV11-1 with TRBJ1-2; maybe TRBD1 (6 bases). The CDR3 loop spans 14 amino acids. V was pared by 3 bases and J by 0 bases, with 8 bases between. Germline V CDR1 and CDR2: SGHAT, FQDESV (reference sequence). CDR3 loop: CASSLTGSNYGYTF. In DNA form, the CDR3 reads TGTGCCAGCAGCTTGACAGGCTCTAACTATGGCTACACCTTC.

The chain joins TRBV6-5 to TRBJ1-1; 8 positions agree with TRBD1. This CDR3 region has 15 residues. From germline, CDR1 is MNHEY and CDR2 SVGAGI. V shed 7 bases and J 0 bases; nucleotides not matched to a gene: 7. The CDR3 loop is CASKKTGGMNTEAFF. In DNA form, the CDR3 reads TGTGCCAGCAAAAAAACAGGGGGGATGAACACTGAAGCTTTCTTT.

This chain joins TRBV7-3 and TRBJ2-3, with D possibly TRBD2 on 5 matching bases. Looked up from germline, CDR1 is SGHTA and CDR2 is FQGTGA. The CDR3 is 13 residues long. Trimming removed 5 bases at V and 8 bases at J, with 14 bases between. DNA of the CDR3: TGTGCCAGCAGCGACGGACTCCGCGGTACGCAGTATTTT. Residues: CASSDGLRGTQYF.

This sequence joins TRBV5-1 and TRBJ2-2; D possibly uses TRBD1 or TRBD2 (5 bases each). Germline CDR1 reads SGHRS; CDR2 reads YFSETQ. The CDR3 contains 15 residues. Trimming stripped 0 bases from V and 5 bases from J, with 11 bases between. The CDR3 region has the DNA TGCGCCAGCAGCTTGGGGCAGGGACCTACCGGGGAGCTGTTTTTT. Translation: CASSLGQGPTGELFF.

CDR3 protein: CASKLAWTGELFF. Written as DNA, the CDR3 is TGTGCCAGCAAACTAGCGTGGACCGGGGAGCTGTTTTTT. The chain combines TRBV2 with TRBJ2-2, with 7 bases fitting TRBD2. Germline V gene data show CDR1 as SNHLY and CDR2 as FYNNEI. This CDR3 spans 13 amino acids. Trimming took 7 bases from V and 5 from J; bases not matched to a gene: 4.

The chain employs TRBV9 and TRBJ2-5, with 7 bases matching TRBD2. Germline CDR1 is SGDLS and CDR2 is YYNGEE. Trimming cost V 0 bases and J 0 bases; bases outside gene matches: 5. The CDR3 totals 16 residues. CDR3 region: CASSVGGGVYQETQYF. The CDR3 DNA reads as TGTGCCAGCAGCGTAGGGGGAGGGGTGTACCAAGAGACCCAGTACTTC.

The CDR3 DNA is TGTGCCAGCAGACGTGACAGGGGAACCGGTAACTATGGCTACACCTTC. This gives the protein CASRRDRGTGNYGYTF. The rearrangement joins TRBV5-4 to TRBJ1-2, with 8 bases matching TRBD1. Trimming took 5 bases from V and 1 from J; bases not matched to a gene: 10. Germline V gene sequence: CDR1 SGHNT, CDR2 YYREEE (reference sequence). CDR3 size: 16 residues.

V and J are TRBV9 and TRBJ2-1; unclear D gene. V was cut by 1 base and J by 5 bases, with 7 bases left in between. The CDR3 is 13 amino acids. Germline CDR1 is SGDLS and CDR2 is YYNGEE. The CDR3 bases are TGTGCCAGCAGCGTATTTTCCGACAATGAGCAGTTCTTC. Its translation is CASSVFSDNEQFF.

CDR3 sequence: CASSFRGGNQPQHF. The CDR3 nucleotides read TGTGCCAGCAGCTTTCGGGGGGGCAATCAGCCCCAGCATTTT. This chain links TRBV4-2 with TRBJ1-5; tentatively, D is TRBD1 (5 bases). The CDR3 runs to 14 residues. The V end was cut by 5 bases, the J end by 2 bases, with 10 bases between. The germline V gene has CDR1 LGHNA and CDR2 YNFKEQ.

This chain links TRBV4-2 with TRBJ1-6; 8 positions agree with TRBD1. This CDR3 is built from 17 residues. The V gene end was trimmed by 4 bases and the J gene end by 10 bases; junction bases not matched to a gene: 15. The germline CDR1 and CDR2 sequences are LGHNA and YNFKEQ. The CDR3 sequence: CASSRTTGQGTKSPLHF. The CDR3, as DNA: TGTGCCAGCAGCCGCACAACTGGACAGGGAACAAAATCACCCCTCCACTTT.

V gene TRBV6-4 combines with J gene TRBJ1-2, with D uncertain. The CDR3 runs 11 residues. The V end lost 3 bases, the J end lost 4 bases, and 3 bases lay between the germline ends. CDR1 MRHNA and CDR2 SNTAGT come from the germline V gene. This CDR3 is CASSESYGYTF. In nucleotides, the CDR3 is TGTGCCAGCAGTGAGAGCTATGGCTACACCTTC.

This clone was counted only a few times. This CDR3 reads CASSWTGDSYEQYF. The DNA for the CDR3 is TGTGCCAGCAGTTGGACAGGGGACTCCTACGAGCAGTACTTC. The J gene is TRBJ2-7, the V gene TRBV9; 9 positions agree with TRBD1. Germline V lookup: CDR1 SGDLS, CDR2 YYNGEE. The CDR3 loop spans 14 amino acids. V lost 5 bases to trimming and J lost 0 bases; unmatched junction nucleotides: 3.